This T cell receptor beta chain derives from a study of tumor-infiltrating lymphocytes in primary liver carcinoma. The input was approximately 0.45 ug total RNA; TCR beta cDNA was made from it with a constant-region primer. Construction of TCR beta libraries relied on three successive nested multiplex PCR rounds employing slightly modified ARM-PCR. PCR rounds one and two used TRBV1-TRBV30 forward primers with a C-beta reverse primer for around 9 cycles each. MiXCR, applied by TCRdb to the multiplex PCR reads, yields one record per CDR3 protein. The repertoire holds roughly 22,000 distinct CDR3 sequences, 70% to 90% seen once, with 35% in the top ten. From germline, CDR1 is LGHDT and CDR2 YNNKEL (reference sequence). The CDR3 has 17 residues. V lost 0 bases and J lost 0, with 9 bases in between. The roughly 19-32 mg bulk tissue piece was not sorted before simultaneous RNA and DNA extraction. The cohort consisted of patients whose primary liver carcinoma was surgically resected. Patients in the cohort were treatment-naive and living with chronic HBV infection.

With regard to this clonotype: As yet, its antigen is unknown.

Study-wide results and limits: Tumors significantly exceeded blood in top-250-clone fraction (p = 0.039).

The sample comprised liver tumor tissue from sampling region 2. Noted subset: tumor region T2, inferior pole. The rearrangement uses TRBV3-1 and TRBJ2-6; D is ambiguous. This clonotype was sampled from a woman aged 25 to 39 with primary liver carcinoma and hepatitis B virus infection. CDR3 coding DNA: TGTGCCAGCAGCCAAGATGGCGGTTACTCTGGGGCCAACGTCCTGACTTTC. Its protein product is CASSQDGGYSGANVLTF.